A single sample is the source of the 27 T cell receptor beta chains below, sequenced in a study of PD-L1 blockade in urothelial cancer. Time point: peripheral blood 6 weeks after treatment start. The assay was immunoSEQ multiplex PCR, and TCRdb's table has in-frame clones only and misses some. The sample records about 130,000 clones, 86% being singletons. Material: PBMCs, obtained around atezolizumab (anti-PD-L1) treatment. These receptor sequences come from a man aged 50 or older with urothelial cancer.

The gene calls are TRBV7-6 and TRBJ2-3; TRBD2 matches at 8 bases. CDR1 SGHVS and CDR2 FNYEAQ come from the germline V gene. The J segment lost 0 bases and the V segment lost 1 base, leaving 3 bases of the junction unmatched. This CDR3 spans 16 amino acids. CDR3 region: CASSLEAGVSTDTQYF. The DNA for the CDR3 is TGTGCCAGCAGCTTAGAAGCGGGAGTTAGCACAGATACGCAGTATTTT.

J is TRBJ1-2 and V is TRBV2; D is uncertain. CDR1 is SNHLY, CDR2 FYNNEI, per germline. V lost 3 bases and J lost 0, with 14 bases in between. The CDR3 is made up of 16 amino acids. CDR3 residues: CASSDTAARTNYGYTF. DNA for the CDR3: TGTGCCAGCAGTGATACAGCCGCGCGAACTAACTATGGCTACACCTTC.

The genes are TRBV12-5 and TRBJ1-2; unclear D gene. V lost 1 base and J lost 3, with 6 bases in between. Germline V gene sequence: CDR1 LGHNT, CDR2 FRNRAP. The CDR3 totals 13 residues. In DNA, the CDR3 is TGTGCTAGTGGTTTGGGCGGGTACTATGGCTACACCTTC. Translation: CASGLGGYYGYTF.

V usage is TRBV9 and J usage is TRBJ2-5; 9 positions agree with TRBD2. Germline assignment: CDR1 SGDLS and CDR2 YYNGEE. The J segment lost 5 bases and the V segment lost 0 bases, leaving 5 bases of the junction unmatched. The CDR3 is 15 residues long. The CDR3 loop reads CASSVGGGRAETQYF. DNA of the CDR3: TGTGCCAGCAGCGTAGGCGGCGGGAGGGCCGAGACCCAGTACTTC.

V usage is TRBV6-5 and J usage is TRBJ1-4; 10 positions match TRBD1. The V segment lost 4 bases and the J segment 9 bases; nucleotides outside the gene matches: 5. Germline CDR1 is MNHEY and CDR2 is SVGAGI. This CDR3 comprises 14 residues. CDR3 sequence (DNA): TGTGCCAGCAGTTCCGGGACAGGGGCGAAAAAACTGTTTTTT. It translates to CASSSGTGAKKLFF.

This CDR3 is CASSSDRTTYEQYF. The CDR3 DNA is TGTGCCAGCAGTTCTGACAGGACAACCTACGAGCAGTACTTC. The J gene is TRBJ2-7, the V gene TRBV7-6, with D possibly being TRBD1 (6 bases). Germline V CDR1 and CDR2: SGHVS, FNYEAQ. V lost 6 bases, J lost 2 bases, and 14 bases lay in between. This CDR3 contains 14 residues.

This clone occurred once. The rearrangement links TRBV11-2 to TRBJ2-1; the D gene is possibly TRBD2 (5 bases). CDR1 and CDR2 (germline): SGHAT, FQNNGV. This CDR3 region has 16 residues. Trimming stripped 1 base from V and 0 bases from J, with 10 bases between. For the CDR3, the DNA is TGTGCCAGCAGCTTAGGGTTCGGAGGCTCCTACAATGAGCAGTTCTTC. Translation: CASSLGFGGSYNEQFF.

This rearrangement joins TRBV28 to TRBJ1-3, with a weak D call TRBD1 (6 bases). Between the trimmed V and J ends, which lost 4 bases and 3 bases, there was a span of 10 bases. The V gene's germline CDR1 is MDHEN and CDR2 SYDVKM. This CDR3 has 14 residues. CDR3 sequence reads: CASSSPGVGNTIYF. Written as DNA, the CDR3 is TGTGCCAGCAGTTCCCCAGGGGTTGGAAACACCATATATTTT.

The chain combines TRBV28 with TRBJ2-1, with 7 bases aligning to TRBD2. Per germline, CDR1 MDHEN and CDR2 SYDVKM. After removal of 6 bases from V and 7 bases from J, the junction contained 3 bases not matched to a gene. The CDR3 covers 12 residues. CDR3 nucleotides: TGTGCCAGCAGACGGACTAGTAATGAGCAGTTCTTC. This gives the protein CASRRTSNEQFF.

This clone was counted a few times. The chain couples TRBV10-2 to TRBJ1-1; D remains ambiguous. The CDR3 is made up of 15 amino acids. Germline CDR1 is WSHSY and CDR2 is SAAADI. The V end lost 6 bases, the J end lost 3 bases, and 17 bases lay between the germline ends. The CDR3 nucleotides are TGCGCCAGCAGACCGTTGACTAATCGGGACACTGAAGCTTTCTTT. This encodes CASRPLTNRDTEAFF.

The chain has TRBV13 and TRBJ2-7, with 11 nucleotides matching TRBD1. The V gene end was trimmed by 3 bases and the J gene end by 5 bases; junction bases not matched to a gene: 3. Germline V gene sequence: CDR1 PRHDT, CDR2 FYEKMQ (reference sequence). This CDR3 is built from 14 residues. CDR3: CASSFGQGADEQYF. CDR3 in DNA: TGTGCCAGCAGCTTCGGACAGGGGGCGGACGAGCAGTACTTC.

The genes are TRBV5-8 and TRBJ2-3, with 8 bases fitting TRBD1. Trimming at V came to 4 bases and at J to 0 bases, leaving 7 bases not matched to a gene. Per the germline V gene, CDR1 is SGHTS and CDR2 is YDEGEE. CDR3 length: 16 residues. For the CDR3, the DNA is TGTGCCAGCAGCCTACAGGGGGGTGGGAGCACAGATACGCAGTATTTT. This gives the protein CASSLQGGGSTDTQYF.

J is TRBJ1-2 and V is TRBV27; TRBD1 matches at 12 bases. Germline CDR1 reads MNHEY; CDR2 reads SMNVEV (reference sequence). The CDR3 has 14 amino acids. V shed 7 bases, J shed 7 bases, and the junction held 7 bases outside the gene matches. The CDR3 here is CASTTGQGAIGYTF. In nucleotides, the CDR3 is TGTGCCAGCACTACGGGACAGGGGGCGATTGGCTACACCTTC.

The chain is built from TRBV5-6 and TRBJ2-7; D might be TRBD2 (5 bases). The V gene lost 4 bases and the J gene lost 6 bases, with 14 bases spanning the gap. The CDR3 runs 13 residues. Germline assignment: CDR1 SGHDT and CDR2 YYEEEE. The CDR3 region has the DNA TGTGCCAGCAGCGAGGGCCTGGAGGTCGAGCAGTACTTC. It yields the protein CASSEGLEVEQYF.

This clone was found a few times. V is TRBV2 and J is TRBJ2-7, with D possibly TRBD2 on 5 matching bases. The CDR3 has 13 residues. The V gene lost 6 bases and the J gene lost 4 bases, with 13 bases spanning the gap. Germline CDR1 SNHLY, CDR2 FYNNEI. The DNA of the CDR3 is TGTGCCAGCAGGGCGACCGGGGAGTACGAGCAGTACTTC. Protein: CASRATGEYEQYF.

V is TRBV9 and J is TRBJ2-7, with 7 bases lining up with TRBD2. Trimming at V came to 0 bases and at J to 5 bases, leaving 11 bases not matched to a gene. CDR1 and CDR2 from the germline V gene are SGDLS and YYNGEE. CDR3 length: 16 amino acids. The CDR3 DNA sequence: TGTGCCAGCAGCGTAGCGGTCGGCGGGAGAATAGACGAGCAGTACTTC. Translation: CASSVAVGGRIDEQYF.

The V gene is TRBV7-9, the J gene TRBJ2-5; perhaps TRBD1 as D (8 bases). TRBJ2-7 explains the end of the DNA better; the J call may be wrong. The CDR3 loop spans 17 amino acids. Germline V gives CDR1 SEHNR, CDR2 FQNEAQ (reference sequence). The CDR3 DNA sequence: TGTGCCAGAGGGAGCGCGCGGGGGCAGGGGGCTATCTACGAGCAGTACTTC. Encoded protein: CARGSARGQGAIYEQYF.

The chain joins TRBV5-8 to TRBJ2-2; 15 nucleotides agree with TRBD2. V shed 4 bases and J 7 bases; nucleotides not matched to a gene: 8. In germline, CDR1 is SGHTS, CDR2 YDEGEE. This CDR3 is 17 amino acids long. DNA for the CDR3: TGTGCCAGCAGCGACCGGACTAGCGGGAGGGCCATCGGGGAGCTGTTTTTT. Protein: CASSDRTSGRAIGELFF.

This chain joins TRBV5-1 and TRBJ1-4; TRBD1 is a possible D gene (6 bases). This CDR3 region has 15 residues. Trimming took 0 bases from V and 8 from J, leaving 14 bases between them. The V gene's germline CDR1 is SGHRS and CDR2 YFSETQ. DNA for the CDR3: TGCGCCAGCAGCTTGGGCAGGGGAGAGATCGAAAAACTGTTTTTT. This translates into CASSLGRGEIEKLFF.

The gene calls are TRBV5-1 and TRBJ1-4; 10 positions match TRBD1. Germline lookup yields CDR1 SGHRS and CDR2 YFSETQ. This CDR3 has 15 residues. J was trimmed by 7 bases and V by 4 bases; bases with no gene match: 7. In nucleotides, the CDR3 is TGCGCCAGCAGCAGGGACAGGGGAGGTTCTGAAAAACTGTTTTTT. It yields the protein CASSRDRGGSEKLFF.

The rearrangement joins TRBV27 to TRBJ2-3; D is undetermined. V dropped 0 bases and J dropped 2 bases, with 12 bases sitting between them. Germline V gives CDR1 MNHEY, CDR2 SMNVEV (reference sequence). The CDR3 extends over 16 amino acids. CDR3 bases: TGTGCCAGCAGTTTATCGCGTGCAGGAACCACAGATACGCAGTATTTT. Translated, it gives CASSLSRAGTTDTQYF.

V and J are TRBV5-1 and TRBJ1-6; the D is unclear. This CDR3 has 16 residues. Germline V gene lookup returns CDR1 SGHRS and CDR2 YFSETQ. The V and J ends lost 6 bases and 2 bases respectively, with 15 bases between them. CDR3 amino acids: CASTPGPGAYNSPLHF. In nucleotides, the CDR3 is TGCGCCAGCACCCCTGGCCCAGGCGCCTATAATTCACCCCTCCACTTT.

The chain recombines TRBV9 with TRBJ1-1, with no clear D. V was clipped by 0 bases and J by 5 bases, with 14 bases between them. Germline V gene data show CDR1 as SGDLS and CDR2 as YYNGEE. The CDR3 has 15 amino acids. CDR3 region: CASSVGDLGRTEAFF. The CDR3 nucleotides are TGTGCCAGCAGCGTAGGTGACCTAGGTCGGACTGAAGCTTTCTTT.

This chain links TRBV9 with TRBJ2-3; 7 bases map to TRBD2. Germline lookup yields CDR1 SGDLS and CDR2 YYNGEE. The length of the CDR3 is 16 residues. The V and J ends lost 0 bases and 0 bases, in that order; junction bases with no gene match: 4. DNA for the CDR3: TGTGCCAGCAGCGTAGTAGCGGGTTCTAGCACAGATACGCAGTATTTT. This codes for CASSVVAGSSTDTQYF.

J is TRBJ2-5 and V is TRBV9, with TRBD2 as a possible D gene (7 bases). The CDR3 runs 18 residues. V lost 0 bases and J lost 4, with 22 bases in between. Germline V gene sequence: CDR1 SGDLS, CDR2 YYNGEE. CDR3 coding DNA: TGTGCCAGCAGCGTAGGGGTTGTGGGGCGGGGAGGGGGAGAGACCCAGTACTTC. Its translation is CASSVGVVGRGGGETQYF.

This clone turned up a few times. The DNA of the CDR3 is TGTGCCAGCAGCTTAAGGGACAGGGGGGGAACTGAAGCTTTCTTT. Residues: CASSLRDRGGTEAFF. The rearrangement links TRBV7-8 to TRBJ1-1; 11 nucleotides align to TRBD1. The trim removed 2 bases at V and 5 bases at J, leaving 4 bases unmatched. This CDR3 region has 15 residues. Germline-derived CDR1 and CDR2 are SGHVS and FQNEAQ.

V gene TRBV7-8 combines with J gene TRBJ2-3; D perhaps matches TRBD2 (6 bases). Germline-derived CDR1 and CDR2 are SGHVS and FQNEAQ. Trimming shortened V by 4 bases and J by 0 bases, and 20 bases separated the two germline ends. The CDR3 sequence is 18 residues long. As DNA, the CDR3 is TGTGCCAGCAGCTCCCTGGGCTTGGGAAGCGGGAGCACAGATACGCAGTATTTT. Its translation: CASSSLGLGSGSTDTQYF.